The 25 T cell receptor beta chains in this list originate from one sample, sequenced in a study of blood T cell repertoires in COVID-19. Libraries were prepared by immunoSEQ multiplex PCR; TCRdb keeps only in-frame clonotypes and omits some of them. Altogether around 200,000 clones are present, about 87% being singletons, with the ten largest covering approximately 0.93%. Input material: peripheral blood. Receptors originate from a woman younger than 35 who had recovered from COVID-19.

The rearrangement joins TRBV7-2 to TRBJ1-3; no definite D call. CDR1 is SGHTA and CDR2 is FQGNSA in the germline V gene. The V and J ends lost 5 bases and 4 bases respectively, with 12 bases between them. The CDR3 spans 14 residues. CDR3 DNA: TGTGCCAGCAGCCCCCGGGGAGGCGGAAACACCATATATTTT. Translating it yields CASSPRGGGNTIYF.

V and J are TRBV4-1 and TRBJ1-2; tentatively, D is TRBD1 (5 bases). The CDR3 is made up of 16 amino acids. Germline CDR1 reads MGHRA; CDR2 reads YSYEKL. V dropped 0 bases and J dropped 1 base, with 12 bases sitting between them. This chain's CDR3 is CASSQEVGRGNYGYTF. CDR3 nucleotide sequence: TGCGCCAGCAGCCAAGAAGTCGGGAGGGGTAACTATGGCTACACCTTC.

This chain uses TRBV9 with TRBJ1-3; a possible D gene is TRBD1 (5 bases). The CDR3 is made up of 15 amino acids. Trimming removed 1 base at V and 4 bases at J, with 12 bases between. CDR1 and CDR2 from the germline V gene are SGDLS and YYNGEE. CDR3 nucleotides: TGTGCCAGCAGCGTACAGGGCGGTGGAGGAAACACCATATATTTT. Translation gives CASSVQGGGGNTIYF.

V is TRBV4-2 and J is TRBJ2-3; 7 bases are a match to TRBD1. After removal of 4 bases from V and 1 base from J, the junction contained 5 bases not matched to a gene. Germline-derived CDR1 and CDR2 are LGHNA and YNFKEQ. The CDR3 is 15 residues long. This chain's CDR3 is CASSPGTVGTDTQYF. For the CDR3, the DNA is TGTGCCAGCAGCCCTGGGACAGTCGGCACAGATACGCAGTATTTT.

The CDR3, as DNA: TGTGCCAGCAGTTACGTACCCGGACAGCCGGACGGCTACACCTTC. The encoded protein is CASSYVPGQPDGYTF. V gene TRBV6-2 or TRBV6-3 combines with J gene TRBJ1-2, with a possible D match to TRBD1 (6 bases). CDR3 size: 15 residues. Germline CDR1 and CDR2: MNHEY and SVGEGT. V was pared by 2 bases and J by 8 bases, with 18 bases between.

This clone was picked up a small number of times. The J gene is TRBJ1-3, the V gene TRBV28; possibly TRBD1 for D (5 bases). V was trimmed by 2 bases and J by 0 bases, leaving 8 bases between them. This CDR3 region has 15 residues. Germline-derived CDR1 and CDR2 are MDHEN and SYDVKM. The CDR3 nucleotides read TGTGCCAGCAGTTTACGCAGGGTCTCTGGAAACACCATATATTTT. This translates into CASSLRRVSGNTIYF. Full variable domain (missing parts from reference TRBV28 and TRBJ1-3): DVKVTQSSRYLVKRTGEKVFLECVQDMDHENMFWYRQDPGLGLRLIYFSYDVKMKEKGDIPEGYSVSREKKERFSLILESASTNQTSMYLCASSLRRVSGNTIYFGEGSWLTVV.

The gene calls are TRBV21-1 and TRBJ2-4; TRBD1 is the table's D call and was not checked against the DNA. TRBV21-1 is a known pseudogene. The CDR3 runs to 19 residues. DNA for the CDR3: TGTGCCAGCAGCTCTAACCCGGGACAGAGATACTTAGCCAAAAACATTCAGTACTTC. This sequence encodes CASSSNPGQRYLAKNIQYF.

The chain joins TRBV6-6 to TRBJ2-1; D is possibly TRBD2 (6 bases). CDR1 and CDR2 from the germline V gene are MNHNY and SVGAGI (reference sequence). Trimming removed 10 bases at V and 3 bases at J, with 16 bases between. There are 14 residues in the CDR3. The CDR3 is CATKWEAGYNEQFF. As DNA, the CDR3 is TGTGCCACCAAGTGGGAGGCTGGCTACAATGAGCAGTTCTTC.

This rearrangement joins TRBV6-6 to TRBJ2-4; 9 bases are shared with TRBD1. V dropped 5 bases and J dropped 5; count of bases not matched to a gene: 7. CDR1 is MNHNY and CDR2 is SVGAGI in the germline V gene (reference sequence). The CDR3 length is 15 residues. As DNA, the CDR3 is TGTGCCAGCAGTAAATCCCGGGACAGGGAAAACATTCAGTACTTC. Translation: CASSKSRDRENIQYF.

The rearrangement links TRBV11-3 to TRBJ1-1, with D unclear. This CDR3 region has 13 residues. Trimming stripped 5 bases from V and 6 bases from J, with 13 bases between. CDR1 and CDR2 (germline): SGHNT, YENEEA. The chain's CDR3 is CASSEHQASEAFF. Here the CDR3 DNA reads TGTGCCAGCAGCGAACATCAGGCGTCTGAAGCTTTCTTT. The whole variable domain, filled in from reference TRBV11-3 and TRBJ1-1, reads EAGVVQSPRYKIIEKKQPVAFWCNPISGHNTLYWYLQNLGQGPELLIRYENEEAVDDSQLPKDRFSAERLKGVDSTLKIQPAELGDSAVYLCASSEHQASEAFFGQGTRLTVV.

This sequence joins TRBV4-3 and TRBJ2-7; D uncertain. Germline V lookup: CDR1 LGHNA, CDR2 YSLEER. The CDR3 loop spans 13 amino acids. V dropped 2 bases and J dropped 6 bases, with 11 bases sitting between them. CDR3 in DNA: TGCGCCAGCAGCCAATTCTCTGGGCTCGAGCAGTACTTC. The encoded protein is CASSQFSGLEQYF.

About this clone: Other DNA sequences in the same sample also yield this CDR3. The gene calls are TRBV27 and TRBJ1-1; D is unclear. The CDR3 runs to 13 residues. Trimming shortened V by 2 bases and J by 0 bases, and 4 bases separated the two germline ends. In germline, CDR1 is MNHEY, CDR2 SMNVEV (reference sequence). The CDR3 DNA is TGTGCCAGCAGTTTAACAGTGAACACTGAAGCTTTCTTT. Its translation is CASSLTVNTEAFF.

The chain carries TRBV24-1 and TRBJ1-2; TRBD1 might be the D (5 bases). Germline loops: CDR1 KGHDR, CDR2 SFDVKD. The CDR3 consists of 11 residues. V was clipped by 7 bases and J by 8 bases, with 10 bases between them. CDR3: CATSRGDGYTF. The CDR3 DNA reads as TGTGCCACCAGCCGGGGGGACGGCTACACCTTC.

In nucleotides, the CDR3 is TGTGCCAGCTCACCAGAGGGCGCCCAGACCCAGTACTTC. This sequence encodes CASSPEGAQTQYF. This chain connects TRBV18 to TRBJ2-5; D might be TRBD2 (5 bases). From germline, CDR1 is KGHSH and CDR2 LQKENI. Trimming stripped 2 bases from V and 6 bases from J, with 10 bases between. The CDR3 is made up of 13 amino acids.

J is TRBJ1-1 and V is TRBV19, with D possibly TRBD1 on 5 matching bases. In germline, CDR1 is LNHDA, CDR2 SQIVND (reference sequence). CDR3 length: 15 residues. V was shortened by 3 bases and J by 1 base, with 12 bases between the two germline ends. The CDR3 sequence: CASSMLDSRNTEAFF. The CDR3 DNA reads TGTGCCAGTAGTATGCTCGACAGCCGGAACACTGAAGCTTTCTTT. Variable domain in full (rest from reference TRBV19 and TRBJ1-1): DGGITQSPKYLFRKEGQNVTLSCEQNLNHDAMYWYRQDPGQGLRLIYYSQIVNDFQKGDIAEGYSVSREKKESFPLTVTSAQKNPTAFYLCASSMLDSRNTEAFFGQGTRLTVV.

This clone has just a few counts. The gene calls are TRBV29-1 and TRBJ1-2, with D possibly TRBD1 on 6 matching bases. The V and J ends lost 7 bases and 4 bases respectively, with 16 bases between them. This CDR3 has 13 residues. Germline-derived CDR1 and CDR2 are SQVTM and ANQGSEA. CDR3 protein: CSARTGTAYGYTF. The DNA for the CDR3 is TGCAGCGCTAGAACAGGGACCGCCTATGGCTACACCTTC.

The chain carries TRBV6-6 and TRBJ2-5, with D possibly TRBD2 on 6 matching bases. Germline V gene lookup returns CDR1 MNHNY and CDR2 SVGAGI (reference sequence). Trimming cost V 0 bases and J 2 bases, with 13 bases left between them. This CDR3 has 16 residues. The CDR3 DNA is TGTGCCAGCAGTTACTCGACTTGGAGGGAGCAAGAGACCCAGTACTTC. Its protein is CASSYSTWREQETQYF.

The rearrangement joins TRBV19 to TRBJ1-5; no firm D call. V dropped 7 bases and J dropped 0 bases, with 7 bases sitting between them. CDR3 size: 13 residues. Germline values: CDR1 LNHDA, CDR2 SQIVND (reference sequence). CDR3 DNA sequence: TGTGCCAGTACCGCACATAGCAATCAGCCCCAGCATTTT. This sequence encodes CASTAHSNQPQHF.

The CDR3 nucleotides are TGTGCCAGCAGCCCTGGCGTGGCAGGGGTTAATGAAAAACTGTTTTTT. The encoded protein is CASSPGVAGVNEKLFF. V usage is TRBV7-3 and J usage is TRBJ1-4; D may be TRBD1 (6 bases). There are 16 residues in the CDR3. Germline V CDR1 and CDR2: SGHTA, FQGTGA. Trimming removed 5 bases at V and 4 bases at J, with 17 bases between.

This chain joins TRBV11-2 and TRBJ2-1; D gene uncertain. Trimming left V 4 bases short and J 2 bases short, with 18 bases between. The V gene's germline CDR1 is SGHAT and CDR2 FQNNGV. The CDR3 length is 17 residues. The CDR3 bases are TGTGCCAGCAGCTCGCTAGTCCAAAAGCAGCCCTACAATGAGCAGTTCTTC. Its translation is CASSSLVQKQPYNEQFF.

CDR3 DNA sequence: TGTGCCAGCAGTCATACTCGGGGCTACACCTTC. The encoded protein is CASSHTRGYTF. The chain joins TRBV6-2 or TRBV6-3 to TRBJ1-2, with no clear D. The germline V and J ends were trimmed by 5 bases and 8 bases, with 9 bases remaining between them. Germline V gives CDR1 MNHEY, CDR2 SVGEGT. The CDR3 runs 11 residues.

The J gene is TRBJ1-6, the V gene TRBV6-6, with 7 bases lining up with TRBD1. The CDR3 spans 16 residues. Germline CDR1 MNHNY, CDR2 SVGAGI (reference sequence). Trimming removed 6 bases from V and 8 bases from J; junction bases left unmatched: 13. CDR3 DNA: TGTGCCAGCAGGTCGTCTCCGGGACAGAAGGATTCACCCCTCCACTTT. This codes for CASRSSPGQKDSPLHF.

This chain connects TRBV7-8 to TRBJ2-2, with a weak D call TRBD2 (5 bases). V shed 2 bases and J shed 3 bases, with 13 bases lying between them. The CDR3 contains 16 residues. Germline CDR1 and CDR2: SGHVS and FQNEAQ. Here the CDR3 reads CASSLISIGDTGELFF. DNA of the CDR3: TGTGCCAGCAGCTTAATTTCTATCGGGGACACCGGGGAGCTGTTTTTT.

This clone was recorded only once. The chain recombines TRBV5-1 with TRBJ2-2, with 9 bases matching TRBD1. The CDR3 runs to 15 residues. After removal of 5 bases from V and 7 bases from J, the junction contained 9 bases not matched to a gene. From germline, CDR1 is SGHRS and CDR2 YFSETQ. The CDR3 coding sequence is TGCGCCAGCAGATTTACAGGGGGCGGTGGCGGGGAGCTGTTTTTT. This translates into CASRFTGGGGGELFF.

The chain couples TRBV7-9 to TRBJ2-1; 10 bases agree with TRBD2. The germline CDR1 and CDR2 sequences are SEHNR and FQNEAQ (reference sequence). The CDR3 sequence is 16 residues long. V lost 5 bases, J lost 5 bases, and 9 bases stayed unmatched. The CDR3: CASSERGGQLHNEQFF. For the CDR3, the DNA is TGTGCCAGCAGCGAGCGGGGGGGACAGCTCCACAATGAGCAGTTCTTC.